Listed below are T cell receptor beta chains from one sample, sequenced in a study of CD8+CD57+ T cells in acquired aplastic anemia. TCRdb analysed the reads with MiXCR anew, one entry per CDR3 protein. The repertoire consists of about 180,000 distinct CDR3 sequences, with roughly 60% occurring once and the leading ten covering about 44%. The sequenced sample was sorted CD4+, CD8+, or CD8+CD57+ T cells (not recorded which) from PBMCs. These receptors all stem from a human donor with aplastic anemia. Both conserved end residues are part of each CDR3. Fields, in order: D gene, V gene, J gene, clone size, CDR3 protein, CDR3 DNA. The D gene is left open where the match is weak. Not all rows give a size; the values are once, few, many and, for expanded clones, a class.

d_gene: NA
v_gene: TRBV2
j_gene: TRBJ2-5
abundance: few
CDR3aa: CASSEGGGQETQYF
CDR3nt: TGTGCCAGCAGTGAGGGGGGCGGACAAGAGACCCAGTACTTC

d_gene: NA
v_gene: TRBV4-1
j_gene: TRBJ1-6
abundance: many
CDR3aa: CASSHQGSSPLHF
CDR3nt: TGCGCCAGCAGCCACCAGGGGAGCTCACCCCTCCACTTT

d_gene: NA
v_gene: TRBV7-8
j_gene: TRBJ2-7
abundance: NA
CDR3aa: CASSYGGTAPYEQYF
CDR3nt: TGTGCCAGCAGCTACGGGGGGACAGCACCCTACGAGCAGTACTTC

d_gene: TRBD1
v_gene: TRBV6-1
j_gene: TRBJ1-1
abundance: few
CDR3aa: CASSELPGGTGRTEAFF
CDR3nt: TGTGCCAGCAGTGAGCTCCCGGGGGGGACAGGGAGGACTGAAGCTTTCTTT

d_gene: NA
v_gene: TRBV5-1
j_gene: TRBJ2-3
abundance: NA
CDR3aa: CASSLVSLVTDMQYF
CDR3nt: TGCGCCAGCAGCTTGGTTTCCCTAGTCACAGATATGCAGTATTTT

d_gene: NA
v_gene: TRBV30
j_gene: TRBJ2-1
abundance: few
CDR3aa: CAYRHNEQLF
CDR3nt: TGTGCCTACCGACACAATGAGCAGTTATTC

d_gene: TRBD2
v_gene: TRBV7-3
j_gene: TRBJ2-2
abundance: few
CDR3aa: CASSLGLAETGELFF
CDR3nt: TGTGCCAGCAGCCTTGGACTAGCGGAGACCGGGGAGCTGTTTTTT

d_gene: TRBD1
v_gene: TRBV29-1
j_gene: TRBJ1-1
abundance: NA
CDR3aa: CSVESRGPTRTEAFF
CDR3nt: TGCAGCGTTGAATCCAGGGGGCCGACACGGACTGAAGCTTTCTTT

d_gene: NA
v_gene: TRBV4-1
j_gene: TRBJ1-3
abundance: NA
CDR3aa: CASSQDPPGSGNTIYF
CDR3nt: TGCGCCAGCAGCCAAGACCCGCCAGGGTCCGGAAACACCATATATTTT

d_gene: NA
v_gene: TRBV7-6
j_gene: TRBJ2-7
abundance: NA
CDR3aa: CASSSYTGELYF
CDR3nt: TGTGCCAGCAGCTCCTACACCGGGGAGCTGTACTTC

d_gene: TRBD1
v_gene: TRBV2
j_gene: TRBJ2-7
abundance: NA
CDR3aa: CASRTGTGSLYEQYF
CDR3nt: TGTGCCAGCAGGACCGGGACAGGGTCCCTTTACGAGCAGTACTTC

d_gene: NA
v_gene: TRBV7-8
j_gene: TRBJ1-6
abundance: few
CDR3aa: CASSFTGRDSPLHF
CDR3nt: TGTGCCAGCAGCTTTACAGGGAGAGATTCACCCCTCCACTTT